This paragraph covers one T cell receptor (beta chain) sequence. The data belong to a study of graft-versus-host responses after intestinal transplantation. Study-wide points: The study found high graft-versus-host to host-versus-graft clonal ratios in allografts of patients with graft-donor T cell macrochimerism.

CDR3 length: 18 residues. V was shortened by 5 bases and J by 3 bases, with 23 bases between the two germline ends. Germline CDR1 reads SEHNR; CDR2 reads FQNEAQ (reference sequence). The method was immunoSEQ multiplex PCR; TCRdb's version includes in-frame clones alone and lacks a portion of them. Found here are around 1,600 clones, 65% of them singletons; the top ten hold approximately 6.5%. With some 200,000 irradiated, violet-dye-labeled stimulator cells, some 200,000 CFSE-labeled responder cells were plated. Post-reaction, proliferating CD3+CD4+ and CD3+CD8+ responders (CFSE-low) were sorted. The gene calls are TRBV7-9 and TRBJ1-5; D uncertain. This TCR came from a human patient who was an organ donor for intestinal transplantation. The input for sequencing was alloreactive CD8+ T cells from a mixed lymphocyte reaction culture, taken before transplantation. Subset defined: CFSE-low proliferating T cells sorted from roughly six-day pre-transplant mixed lymphocyte reaction (GvH or HvG direction). This chain's CDR3 is CASSPDFYTVPINQPQHF. The CDR3 region has the DNA TGTGCCAGCAGCCCGGACTTCTACACGGTTCCAATCAATCAGCCCCAGCATTTT.